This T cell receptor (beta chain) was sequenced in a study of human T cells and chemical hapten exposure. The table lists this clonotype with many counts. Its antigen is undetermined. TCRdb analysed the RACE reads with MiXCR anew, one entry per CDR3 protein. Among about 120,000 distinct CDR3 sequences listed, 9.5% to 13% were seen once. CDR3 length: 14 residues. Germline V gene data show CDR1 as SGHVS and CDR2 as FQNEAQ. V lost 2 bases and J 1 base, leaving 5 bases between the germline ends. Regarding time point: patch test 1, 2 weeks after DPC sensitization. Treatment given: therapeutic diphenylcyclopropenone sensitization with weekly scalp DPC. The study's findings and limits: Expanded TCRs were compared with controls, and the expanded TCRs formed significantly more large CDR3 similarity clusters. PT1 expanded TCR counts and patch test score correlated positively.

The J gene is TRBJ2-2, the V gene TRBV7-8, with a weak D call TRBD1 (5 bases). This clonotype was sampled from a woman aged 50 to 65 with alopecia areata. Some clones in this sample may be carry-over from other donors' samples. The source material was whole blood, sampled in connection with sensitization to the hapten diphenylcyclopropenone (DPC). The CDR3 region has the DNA TGTGCCAGCAGCTTAAGGGGGAACACCGGGGAGCTGTTTTTT. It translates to CASSLRGNTGELFF.